A selection of T cell receptor beta chains follows, all from one sample in a study of cytomegalovirus exposure and HLA in healthy donors. Clones were sequenced by immunoSEQ multiplex PCR, and TCRdb holds only the in-frame ones, with some missing. The data contain approximately 100,000 clones, approximately 76% of them singletons. The specimen was PBMCs. The receptors come from a woman in her 50s in good health and CMV-seropositive. CDR3s include the opening cysteine and the closing phenylalanine or tryptophan. A D gene is named only where the DNA matches it firmly. Clone size is not always given. Where it is, it says once, few, many or a class for expanded clones.

D: TRBD1
size: few
J: TRBJ1-1
V: TRBV5-1
CDR3: CASSLESGGTEAFF
DNA: TGCGCCAGCAGCTTGGAGTCAGGGGGCACTGAAGCTTTCTTT

D: .
size: .
J: TRBJ1-1
V: TRBV18
CDR3: CASSRLMNTEAFF
DNA: TGTGCCAGCTCACGGCTGATGAACACTGAAGCTTTCTTT

D: .
size: few
J: TRBJ1-2
V: TRBV21-1
CDR3: CASSWGQPYGYTF
DNA: TGTGCCAGCAGCTGGGGACAGCCCTATGGCTACACCTTC

D: TRBD1
size: .
J: TRBJ1-5
V: TRBV27
CDR3: CASSLSWTGGRNQPQHF
DNA: TGTGCCAGCAGTTTATCGTGGACAGGGGGGCGCAATCAGCCCCAGCATTTT

D: .
size: few
J: TRBJ1-2
V: TRBV28
CDR3: CASSPTNYGYTF
DNA: TGTGCCAGCAGCCCAACTAACTATGGCTACACCTTC

D: TRBD2
size: few
J: TRBJ2-7
V: TRBV5-4
CDR3: CASSLNGLAGVGSYEQYF
DNA: TGTGCCAGCAGCTTGAACGGACTAGCGGGAGTTGGGAGCTACGAGCAGTACTTC

D: TRBD1
size: once
J: TRBJ1-1
V: TRBV11-1
CDR3: CASSSGGGLIEAFF
DNA: TGTGCCAGCAGCTCCGGAGGGGGCTTAATTGAAGCTTTCTTT

D: .
size: .
J: TRBJ1-1
V: TRBV6-5
CDR3: CASSLEGEAFF
DNA: TGTGCCAGCAGTCTCGAGGGTGAAGCTTTCTTT

D: .
size: .
J: TRBJ2-3
V: TRBV16
CDR3: CASSHRDFTDTQYF
DNA: TGTGCCAGCAGCCACCGGGACTTCACAGATACGCAGTATTTT

D: TRBD2
size: .
J: TRBJ2-7
V: TRBV6-5
CDR3: CASSPPSGGAYEQYF
DNA: TGTGCCAGCAGTCCCCCTAGCGGGGGGGCCTACGAGCAGTACTTC

D: .
size: few
J: TRBJ2-7
V: TRBV7-9
CDR3: CASSSSLVPSYEQYF
DNA: TGTGCCAGCAGCTCCAGCCTAGTCCCCTCATACGAGCAGTACTTC

D: .
size: .
J: TRBJ1-5
V: TRBV15
CDR3: CATSRTGDQPQHF
DNA: TGTGCCACCAGCAGGACGGGGGATCAGCCCCAGCATTTT

D: TRBD2
size: .
J: TRBJ2-1
V: TRBV7-2
CDR3: CASSPQHGRGNEQFF
DNA: TGTGCCAGCAGCCCCCAGCACGGGAGGGGCAATGAGCAGTTCTTC

D: .
size: few
J: TRBJ2-7
V: TRBV29-1
CDR3: CSVEDYNYEQYF
DNA: TGCAGCGTTGAGGACTATAACTACGAGCAGTACTTC

D: TRBD2
size: .
J: TRBJ2-3
V: TRBV7-9
CDR3: CASTPVSGRAVGGDTQYF
DNA: TGTGCCAGCACCCCCGTAAGCGGGAGGGCCGTTGGTGGAGATACGCAGTATTTT

D: .
size: .
J: TRBJ2-1
V: TRBV27
CDR3: CASSFLAGSGNEQFF
DNA: .

D: .
size: .
J: TRBJ2-7
V: TRBV27
CDR3: CASSPSLTDEQYF
DNA: TGTGCCAGCAGTCCATCTCTGACAGACGAGCAGTACTTC

D: .
size: .
J: TRBJ2-5
V: TRBV12-2
CDR3: CASRLGGSGGAKETQYF
DNA: TGTGCAAGTCGCTTAGGTGGTAGCGGGGGGGCTAAAGAGACCCAGTACTTC

D: .
size: .
J: TRBJ2-1
V: TRBV6-5
CDR3: CASSYSRRGNEQFF
DNA: TGTGCCAGCAGTTACTCTCGTAGGGGGAATGAGCAGTTCTTC

D: .
size: once
J: TRBJ2-7
V: TRBV6-5
CDR3: CASKRGGASYEQYF
DNA: TGTGCCAGCAAGAGGGGGGGGGCCTCCTACGAGCAGTACTTC

D: TRBD2
size: .
J: TRBJ2-1
V: TRBV7-3
CDR3: CASSSTSGRRWDEQFF
DNA: TGTGCCAGCAGCTCTACTAGCGGGAGGCGGTGGGATGAGCAGTTCTTC

D: TRBD2
size: once
J: TRBJ2-7
V: TRBV19
CDR3: CASTPGEGPYEQYF
DNA: TGTGCCAGTACCCCTGGGGAGGGGCCTTACGAGCAGTACTTC